The rows below give T cell receptor beta chains drawn from one sample of a study of blood T cell repertoires in COVID-19. Clones were read by immunoSEQ multiplex PCR, and TCRdb kept only the in-frame ones, dropping some. The table has 220,000 or so clones, less than 85% seen once. The sequenced material came from peripheral blood. The source is a woman in her seventies with acute or convalescent COVID-19. The CDR3 runs from the conserved cysteine through the conserved F or W. Each record gives: V gene, J gene, D gene, CDR3 DNA, CDR3 protein. D genes are given only for firm matches.

>TRBV19|TRBJ2-4|NA
TGTGCCAGTAGTAACACCTTCAAAAACATTCAGTACTTC
CASSNTFKNIQYF
>TRBV2|TRBJ2-7|NA
TGTGCCAGCAGTGGAGTCTACTCCTACGAGCAGTACTTC
CASSGVYSYEQYF
>TRBV13|TRBJ2-1|NA
TGTGCCAGCAGCTTAATGAGGGTAAGCTCCTACAATGAGCAGTTCTTC
CASSLMRVSSYNEQFF
>TRBV24-1|TRBJ2-3|TRBD1
TGTGCCACCAGTGAGACGGGACAGGGTAATCTGTACACAGATACGCAGTATTTT
CATSETGQGNLYTDTQYF
>TRBV24-1|TRBJ1-2|NA
TGTGCCACATCGGACACCCGTTCTGGCTACACCTTC
CATSDTRSGYTF
>TRBV2|TRBJ1-3|NA
TGTGCCAGCAGTGGGACTGCTGGAAACACCATATATTTT
CASSGTAGNTIYF
>TRBV19|TRBJ1-4|TRBD1
TGTGCCAGTAGTAAGGACAGGGATAATGAAAAACTGTTTTTT
CASSKDRDNEKLFF
>TRBV2|TRBJ2-1|NA
TGTGCCAGCAGTGTAGAGATTGAGCAGTTCTTC
CASSVEIEQFF
>TRBV28|TRBJ1-2|TRBD1
TGTGCCAGCAACCTGGACAGGCCGGGGGGCTACACCTTC
CASNLDRPGGYTF
>TRBV7-3|TRBJ2-1|TRBD1
TGTGCCAGCAGCCGAGACAGGGCGTCCTACAATGAGCAGTTCTTC
CASSRDRASYNEQFF
>TRBV6-1|TRBJ1-1|TRBD1
TGTGCCAGCAGTTATACAGGGGAGAACACTGAAGCTTTCTTT
CASSYTGENTEAFF
>TRBV5-1|TRBJ2-1|NA
TGCGCCAGCAGCTTGGTAGGGTCCGGGGATGAGCAGTTCTTC
CASSLVGSGDEQFF
>TRBV2|TRBJ1-5|TRBD1
TGTGCCAGCAGTGAGGACAGGGATCAGCCCCAGCATTTT
CASSEDRDQPQHF
>TRBV18|TRBJ2-5|NA
TGTGCCAGCTCACTACAGGTGGGCCAAGAGACCCAGTACTTC
CASSLQVGQETQYF
>TRBV28|TRBJ2-3|TRBD1
TGTGCCAGCAGTTTCCAGACAGGGAACACAGATACGCAGTATTTT
CASSFQTGNTDTQYF
>TRBV11-1|TRBJ2-3|TRBD1
TGTGCCAGCAGCCAGGGACAGGGAGTCACAGATACGCAGTATTTT
CASSQGQGVTDTQYF
>TRBV30|TRBJ2-6|TRBD1
TGTGCCTGGGACAGGGGGCGGTCTGGGGCCAACGTCCTGACTTTC
CAWDRGRSGANVLTF